The following is a T cell receptor (beta chain) sequence with its context. Germline CDR1 and CDR2: MNHEY and SVGAGI. The CDR3 length is 14 residues. With 0 bases removed from V and 4 bases from J, the gap between germline ends came to 9 bases. This record comes from a study of identical twins. A template switching step contributed a universal primer site, while unique molecular identifiers were present in the cDNA. From the 5' RACE reads, TCRdb called clonotypes with MiXCR, one entry per CDR3 protein. The sample has approximately 620,000 distinct CDR3 sequences, more than 6.5% seen once; the top ten hold about 0.98%. Only healthy Caucasians were enrolled as donors. This sample was shared with a second study, whose subject was yellow fever vaccine responses in identical twins.

Sequencing was done on a sample of PBMCs. The TCR originated in a woman between 18 and 29 years old in good health. The J gene is TRBJ2-5, the V gene TRBV6-5, with D unclear. The CDR3 DNA reads as TGTGCCAGCAGTTACTCAGCCCTCGGAGAGACCCAGTACTTC. Translation: CASSYSALGETQYF.